This T cell receptor (beta chain) was profiled in a study of OX40 agonist ivuxolimab in advanced cancers. Study details: Clinicians treated patients with ivuxolimab, an agonistic anti-OX40 (CD134) antibody. One patient with hepatocellular carcinoma and two with cutaneous melanoma, three in all, had partial responses. Study-level results: Antigen specificity of clonally expanded peripheral T cells was not established.

Turning to this clone: Its antigen is unidentified.

CDR1 is LNHDA, CDR2 SQIVND, per germline (reference sequence). This CDR3 spans 17 amino acids. The V segment lost 4 bases and the J segment 5 bases; nucleotides outside the gene matches: 7. Generated by immunoSEQ multiplex PCR, the TCRdb table keeps only in-frame clones and is missing some. The sample includes under 85,000 clones, more than 75% of them seen just once. This chain uses TRBV19 with TRBJ1-6; TRBD1 agrees at 11 bases. The specimen comprised CD4+ or CD8+ T cells sorted from blood, sampled in a trial of the OX40 agonist ivuxolimab. The TCR was taken from an adult with an advanced solid tumor such as melanoma, head and neck, liver or kidney cancer. The CDR3 DNA is TGTGCCAGTAGTAAAGGGACAGGGGGATCCGATAATTCACCCCTCCACTTT. The encoded protein is CASSKGTGGSDNSPLHF.